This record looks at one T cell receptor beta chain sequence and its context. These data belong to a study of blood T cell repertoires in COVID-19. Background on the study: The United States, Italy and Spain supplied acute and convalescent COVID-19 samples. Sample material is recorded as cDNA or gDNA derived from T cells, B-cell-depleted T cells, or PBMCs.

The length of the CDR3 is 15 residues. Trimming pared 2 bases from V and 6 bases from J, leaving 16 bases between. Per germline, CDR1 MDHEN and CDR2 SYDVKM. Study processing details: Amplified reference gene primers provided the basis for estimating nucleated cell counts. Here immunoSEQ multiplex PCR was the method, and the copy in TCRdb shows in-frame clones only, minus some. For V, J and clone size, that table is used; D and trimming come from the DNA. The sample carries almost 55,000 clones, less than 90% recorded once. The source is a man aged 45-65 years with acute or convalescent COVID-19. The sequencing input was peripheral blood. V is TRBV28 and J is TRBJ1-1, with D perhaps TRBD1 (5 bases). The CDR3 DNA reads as TGTGCCAGCAGTTTAGGGGTGGAGGGGCGGTCTGAAGCTTTCTTT. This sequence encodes CASSLGVEGRSEAFF.